The entry that follows covers one T cell receptor (beta chain) sequence. The sample belongs to a study of blood T cell repertoires in COVID-19. Overall study context: COVID-19 samples from acute and convalescent phases originated in the United States, Italy and Spain. In each case, the material was cDNA or gDNA derived from T cells, B-cell-depleted T cells, or PBMCs.

Source study methods: By means of reference gene primer amplification, nucleated cell counts were estimated. Libraries were prepared by immunoSEQ multiplex PCR; TCRdb keeps only in-frame clonotypes and omits some of them. That table gives V, J and clone size, and the DNA gave D and trimming. The sample carries approximately 140,000 clones, 88% recorded once. Germline lookup yields CDR1 SGDLS and CDR2 YYNGEE. V shed 4 bases and J shed 0 bases, with 10 bases lying between them. The CDR3 totals 15 residues. The chain employs TRBV9 and TRBJ2-2, with no clear D. Sequencing was done on a sample of peripheral blood. This clonotype was obtained from a man aged 50 or older with active or convalescent COVID-19. This chain's CDR3 is CASSPRRTNTGELFF. In DNA, the CDR3 is TGTGCCAGCAGCCCCCGCAGGACGAACACCGGGGAGCTGTTTTTT.